Sequencing of this T cell receptor (beta chain) was carried out in a study of control samples from healthy donors and cancer patients. The length of the CDR3 is 13 residues. V shed 6 bases and J shed 0 bases, with 6 bases lying between them. The protocol was immunoSEQ multiplex PCR, while the TCRdb copy is restricted to in-frame clones and leaves out a portion. The repertoire holds 150,000 or so clones, over 85% seen once, with around 8.5% in the top ten. The chain uses TRBV12-3 or TRBV12-4 and TRBJ1-3; D is ambiguous. The specimen sequenced was blood. This TCR was recovered from a woman aged 40 to 50 in good health. The CDR3 reads CASSLISGNTIYF. CDR3 nucleotide sequence: TGTGCCAGCAGCCTAATCTCTGGAAACACCATATATTTT.